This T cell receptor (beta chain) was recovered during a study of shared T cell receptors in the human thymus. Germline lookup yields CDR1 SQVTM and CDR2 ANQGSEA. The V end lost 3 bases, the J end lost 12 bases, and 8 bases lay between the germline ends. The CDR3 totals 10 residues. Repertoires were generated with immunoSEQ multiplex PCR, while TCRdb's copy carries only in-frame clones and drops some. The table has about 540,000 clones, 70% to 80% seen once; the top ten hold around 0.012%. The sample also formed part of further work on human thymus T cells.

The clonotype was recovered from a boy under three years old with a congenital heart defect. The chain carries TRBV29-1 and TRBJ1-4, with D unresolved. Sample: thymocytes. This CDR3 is CSVEDGELFF. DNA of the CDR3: TGCAGCGTTGAGGACGGGGAACTGTTTTTT.